The text below deals with one TCR beta chain. No antigen is known for it. The data derive from a study of regulatory T cells in long-lasting Graves disease. General study findings and limits: Persistent disease exhibited a predilection for TRBV28, TRBJ1-2 and TRBJ2-5.

J was trimmed by 2 bases and V by 5 bases; bases with no gene match: 7. The CDR3 spans 14 residues. Germline V gene sequence: CDR1 SQVTM, CDR2 ANQGSEA. With iRepertoire HTBI primers and Arm-PCR of CDR3 regions, TCR beta libraries were built. A single record per CDR3 protein comes from TCRdb applying MiXCR to the multiplex PCR reads. The sample gives about 560,000 distinct CDR3 sequences, around 15% of which show up once; about 12% is in the top ten. The time point here: newly diagnosed GD, antithyroid drugs for less than 3 months. Scientists built the TCR library using RNA that was extracted from PBMCs. In addition, the sample was reused for a study of T cells in Graves' hyperthyroidism and ophthalmopathy.

Specimen: peripheral blood mononuclear cells (PBMCs), collected at new diagnosis, from a patient treated with antithyroid drugs. The clonotype comes from a man younger than 35 with Graves disease. J is TRBJ2-7 and V is TRBV29-1; 9 bases fit TRBD1. DNA for the CDR3: TGCAGCGTTACAGGGGGCGGGAGCGCCTACGAGCAGTACTTC. It translates to CSVTGGGSAYEQYF.